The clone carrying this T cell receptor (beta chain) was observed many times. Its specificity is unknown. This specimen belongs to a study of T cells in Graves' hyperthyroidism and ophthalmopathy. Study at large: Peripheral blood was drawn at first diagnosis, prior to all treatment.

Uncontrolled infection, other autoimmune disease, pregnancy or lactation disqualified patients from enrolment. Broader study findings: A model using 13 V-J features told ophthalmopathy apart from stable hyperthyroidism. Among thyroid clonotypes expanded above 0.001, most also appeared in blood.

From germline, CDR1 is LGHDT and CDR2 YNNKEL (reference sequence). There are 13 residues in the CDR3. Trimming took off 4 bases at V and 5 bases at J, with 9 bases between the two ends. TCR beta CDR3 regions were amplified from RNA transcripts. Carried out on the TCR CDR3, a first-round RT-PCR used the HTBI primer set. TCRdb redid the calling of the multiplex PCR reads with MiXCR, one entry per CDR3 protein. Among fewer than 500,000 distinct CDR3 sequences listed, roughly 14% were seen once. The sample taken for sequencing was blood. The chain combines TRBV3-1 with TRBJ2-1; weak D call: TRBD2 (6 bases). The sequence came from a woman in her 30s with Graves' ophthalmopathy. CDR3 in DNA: TGTGCCAGCAGCCGTTCGGGGGACAATGAGCAGTTCTTC. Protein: CASSRSGDNEQFF.